The 10 T cell receptor beta chains below were found in one sample sequenced in a study of spatial heterogeneity in lung cancer. The time point was: sample taken at primary tumor resection. No cells were sorted before sequencing. The whole RNA sequenced was extracted from tumor, nontumor lung or frozen PBMC. Each CDR3 protein gets one entry after TCRdb re-called the 5' RACE reads with MiXCR. The data contain just under 40,000 distinct CDR3 sequences, less than 6% of them seen just once; the ten biggest clones take up around 10%. The sequences come from PBMCs, collected at surgery. These receptors came from a male donor with early-stage non-small cell lung cancer.

This clonotype was picked up many times. The chain combines TRBV29-1 with TRBJ1-1, with D perhaps TRBD1 (5 bases). This CDR3 contains 12 residues. Germline V lookup: CDR1 SQVTM, CDR2 ANQGSEA. V lost 4 bases, J lost 4 bases, and 10 bases lay in between. CDR3 sequence (DNA): TGCAGCGTTGGACCAGGGTCCACTGAAGCTTTCTTT. Its protein product is CSVGPGSTEAFF.

This clonotype was found once. One base away lies a much larger clone, so this may be a sequencing read error. The V call is TRBV25-1, the J call TRBJ1-5, with 8 positions matching TRBD1. The CDR3 is 15 residues long. The germline V gene has CDR1 MGHDK and CDR2 SYGVNS. This chain's CDR3 is CASSEGQAPSQSQHF. The CDR3 DNA sequence: TGTGCCAGCAGTGAGGGACAGGCGCCCAGTCAGTCCCAGCATTTT.

This clonotype was counted at least ten times. Mismatch with germline at one junction end may stem from a read error. V is TRBV7-9 and J is TRBJ2-3; 8 bases map to TRBD2. The length of the CDR3 is 15 residues. Germline V CDR1 and CDR2: SEHNR, FQNEAQ (reference sequence). CDR3 in amino acids: CASSVAGQGTDTQYF. In DNA form, the CDR3 reads TGTGCCAGCAGCGTAGCGGGGCAAGGCACAGATACGCAGTATTTT.

The table lists this clonotype with a few counts. V and J are TRBV4-1 and TRBJ1-6, with D maybe TRBD1 (6 bases). There are 20 residues in the CDR3. Germline CDR1 MGHRA, CDR2 YSYEKL. The V end was cut by 4 bases, the J end by 2 bases, with 24 bases between. The CDR3, as DNA: TGCGCCAGCAGCCGAGCCCTGGGGACACCGTCAAGTCCCTATAATTCACCCCTCCACTTT. The encoded protein is CASSRALGTPSSPYNSPLHF.

This rearrangement joins TRBV20-1 to TRBJ2-1; 10 nucleotides match TRBD2. The V gene end was trimmed by 0 bases and the J gene end by 1 base; junction bases not matched to a gene: 3. This CDR3 has 16 amino acids. Germline V lookup: CDR1 DFQATT, CDR2 SNEGSKA (reference sequence). The CDR3 sequence is CSARDQTSGSYNEQFF. CDR3 nucleotides: TGCAGTGCTAGAGATCAGACTAGCGGGTCCTACAATGAGCAGTTCTTC.

J is TRBJ2-5 and V is TRBV4-1; D unresolved. Germline V gives CDR1 MGHRA, CDR2 YSYEKL. The CDR3 is 14 residues long. The ends were cut back, 4 bases at V and 1 base at J, with 10 bases in the middle. The CDR3 is CASSPFGTQETQYF. In DNA, the CDR3 is TGCGCCAGCAGCCCCTTCGGAACCCAAGAGACCCAGTACTTC.

This clonotype has a handful of counts. This chain uses TRBV12-3 or TRBV12-4 with TRBJ2-7; a possible D gene is TRBD1 (5 bases). The CDR3 is 12 amino acids. V lost 7 bases to trimming and J lost 0 bases, with 7 bases between them. CDR3 coding DNA: TGTGCCAGCAAGCAGGGCTCCTACGAGCAGTACTTC. Its protein is CASKQGSYEQYF.

The V call is TRBV12-3 or TRBV12-4, the J call TRBJ2-3; TRBD2 matches at 8 bases. The CDR3 runs 13 residues. With 8 bases clipped from V and 3 bases from J, the junction kept 4 bases outside the gene matches. The DNA of the CDR3 is TGTGCCAGCTGCGCGGGGGGAACAGATACGCAGTATTTT. Translated: CASCAGGTDTQYF.

This clonotype was found a few times. The chain recombines TRBV10-2 with TRBJ1-1, with TRBD1 matching 7 bases. V dropped 7 bases and J dropped 0; count of bases not matched to a gene: 8. Per the germline V gene, CDR1 is WSHSY and CDR2 is SAAADI. This CDR3 region has 15 residues. In nucleotides, the CDR3 is TGCGCCAGCAACAGGGGTATTACTTTGAACACTGAAGCTTTCTTT. It encodes CASNRGITLNTEAFF.

The chain carries TRBV3-1 and TRBJ2-3; TRBD1 aligns across 7 bases. This CDR3 comprises 18 residues. Looked up from germline, CDR1 is LGHDT and CDR2 is YNNKEL (reference sequence). After removal of 0 bases from V and 2 bases from J, the junction contained 11 bases not matched to a gene. In nucleotides, the CDR3 is TGTGCCAGCAGCCAAGAGTACCCGACAGGGCGTCACACAGATACGCAGTATTTT. Its protein product is CASSQEYPTGRHTDTQYF.